This T cell receptor (beta chain) was captured in a study of spatial heterogeneity in lung cancer. Study-wide context: Alpha-chain sequences were consistently detected in smaller numbers than beta-chain sequences.

Regarding the study as a whole: Blood carried ubiquitous expanded tumor TCRs more at resection than follow-up.

Every TCR cDNA molecule carried a tag that served as a unique molecular identifier. Each CDR3 protein gets one entry after TCRdb re-called the 5' RACE reads with MiXCR. In the table there are roughly 80,000 distinct CDR3 sequences, roughly an eighth of which are singletons. This clonotype showed up many times. Its antigen is currently unknown. The CDR3 is 13 residues long. V lost 4 bases and J lost 4; bases outside the gene matches: 3. Looked up from germline, CDR1 is SEHNR and CDR2 is FQNEAQ (reference sequence). The time point: sample taken at primary tumor resection. Unsorted samples of tumor, nontumor lung or frozen PBMC had their whole RNA sequenced. The 65 or so donors had untreated early-stage non-small cell lung cancer.

The receptor's source is a male donor with early-stage non-small cell lung cancer. The V gene is TRBV7-9, the J gene TRBJ1-1; 7 positions agree with TRBD1. The specimen was PBMCs, collected at surgery. The CDR3 here is CASSYTGVTEAFF. The DNA for the CDR3 is TGTGCCAGCAGCTACACAGGGGTCACTGAAGCTTTCTTT. Filled out from reference TRBV7-9 and TRBJ1-1, the complete variable domain reads DTGVSQNPRHKITKRGQNVTFRCDPISEHNRLYWYRQTLGQGPEFLTYFQNEAQLEKSRLLSDRFSAERPKGSFSTLEIQRTEQGDSAMYLCASSYTGVTEAFFGQGTRLTVV.